A selection of T cell receptor beta chains follows, all from one sample in a study of blood T cell repertoires in COVID-19. TCRdb's table, derived via immunoSEQ multiplex PCR, lists solely in-frame clones and lacks some. The sample has approximately 110,000 clones; around 85% are singletons. Sequenced input: peripheral blood. Every receptor here comes from a man aged 50 to 59 with acute or convalescent COVID-19. The CDR3 runs from the conserved cysteine through the conserved F or W. Each record gives: J gene, D gene, clone size, V gene, CDR3 DNA, CDR3 protein. The D gene is left open where the match is weak. Not all rows give a size; the values are once, few, many and, for expanded clones, a class.

J: TRBJ2-3; D: .; size: .; V: TRBV5-1; DNA: TGCGCCAGCAGCTTGGGGATTCAGGATATAACAGATACGCAGTATTTT; CDR3: CASSLGIQDITDTQYF
J: TRBJ2-3; D: TRBD2; size: .; V: TRBV5-4; DNA: TGTGCCAGCAGCTTGGGGACTAGCGGGGTAGGAGATACGCAGTATTTT; CDR3: CASSLGTSGVGDTQYF
J: TRBJ1-2; D: .; size: .; V: TRBV7-9; DNA: TGTGCCAGCAGCTTAATTTCGGGAACTAGGGGCTACACCTTC; CDR3: CASSLISGTRGYTF
J: TRBJ1-2; D: TRBD1; size: .; V: TRBV4-1; DNA: TGCGCCAGCAGCCAAGAAGGGACAGGGTACGGCTACACCTTC; CDR3: CASSQEGTGYGYTF
J: TRBJ1-2; D: TRBD1; size: .; V: TRBV15; DNA: TGTGCCACCAGCAGAGGGACAGGGTCCGGCTACACCTTC; CDR3: CATSRGTGSGYTF
J: TRBJ2-2; D: TRBD1; size: .; V: TRBV3-1/TRBV3-2; DNA: TGTGCCAGCGGTTACAGGGGGCGCAACACCGGGGAGCTGTTTTTT; CDR3: CASGYRGRNTGELFF
J: TRBJ2-7; D: .; size: .; V: TRBV5-1; DNA: TGCGCCAGCAGCTTGGGAGACAGGTTCTCCTACGAGCAGTACTTC; CDR3: CASSLGDRFSYEQYF
J: TRBJ2-6; D: TRBD1; size: .; V: TRBV6-5; DNA: TGTGCCAGCCAACGACAGGGGGGTGGGGCCAACGTCCTGACTTTC; CDR3: CASQRQGGGANVLTF
J: TRBJ2-7; D: .; size: .; V: TRBV10-3; DNA: TGTGCCATCAGTGAGTCCTCCAGTTCCTACGAGCAGTACTTC; CDR3: CAISESSSSYEQYF
J: TRBJ1-3; D: TRBD1; size: .; V: TRBV3-1/TRBV3-2; DNA: TGTGCCAGCAGCCCGCTCATGACAGGGGGCACAGGAAACACCATATATTTT; CDR3: CASSPLMTGGTGNTIYF
J: TRBJ1-5; D: .; size: .; V: TRBV7-2; DNA: TGTGCCAGCAGCTGGGGGGGAACCCAGCCCCAGCATTTT; CDR3: CASSWGGTQPQHF
J: TRBJ2-7; D: TRBD2; size: .; V: TRBV7-2; DNA: TGTGCCAGCAGCGGGTCCGGGACTAGCGGTACCTACGAGCAGTACTTC; CDR3: CASSGSGTSGTYEQYF
J: TRBJ2-5; D: .; size: .; V: TRBV10-3; DNA: TGTGCCATCAGGACAGTTCAAGAGACCCAGTACTTC; CDR3: CAIRTVQETQYF
J: TRBJ1-1; D: .; size: .; V: TRBV3-1/TRBV3-2; DNA: TGTGCCAGCAGCCGAGGCGGGAACACTGAAGCTTTCTTT; CDR3: CASSRGGNTEAFF
J: TRBJ2-5; D: TRBD1; size: .; V: TRBV5-1; DNA: TGCGCCAGCAGCACAGGACAGGGCACCCAAGAGACCCAGTACTTC; CDR3: CASSTGQGTQETQYF
J: TRBJ2-2; D: TRBD1; size: .; V: TRBV2; DNA: TGTGCCAGCAGTGAGCTGACAGGGCAAACCGGGGAGCTGTTTTTT; CDR3: CASSELTGQTGELFF
J: TRBJ1-4; D: .; size: few; V: TRBV15; DNA: TGTGCCACCAGCAGAGGTCTAACTAATGAAAAACTGTTTTTT; CDR3: CATSRGLTNEKLFF
J: TRBJ1-4; D: .; size: .; V: TRBV7-9; DNA: TGTGCCAGCAGCCTTAGGACAACAACTAATGAAAAACTGTTTTTT; CDR3: CASSLRTTTNEKLFF
J: TRBJ1-1; D: .; size: .; V: TRBV5-1; DNA: TGCGCCAGCAGCTTGGATACAGGCTCGAACACTGAAGCTTTCTTT; CDR3: CASSLDTGSNTEAFF
J: TRBJ2-1; D: .; size: .; V: TRBV28; DNA: TGTGCCAGCAGTTTAACGGTTTTGGAGCAGTTCTTC; CDR3: CASSLTVLEQFF
J: TRBJ2-3; D: .; size: .; V: TRBV28; DNA: TGTGCCAGCAGTACCACAGGGCCAGATACGCAGTATTTT; CDR3: CASSTTGPDTQYF
J: TRBJ2-3; D: .; size: .; V: TRBV5-1; DNA: TGCGCCAGCAGCCTTCCATCCTCAGCAGATACGCAGTATTTT; CDR3: CASSLPSSADTQYF
J: TRBJ2-6; D: TRBD1; size: few; V: TRBV28; DNA: TGTGCCAGCAGGTCCGGGACAGGGGTCGCAGGGGCCAACGTCCTGACTTTC; CDR3: CASRSGTGVAGANVLTF
J: TRBJ1-2; D: TRBD1; size: .; V: TRBV4-2; DNA: TGTGCCAGCAGCAAAGAGGTCGGGACAGACTATGGCTACACCTTC; CDR3: CASSKEVGTDYGYTF
J: TRBJ2-5; D: .; size: .; V: TRBV11-1; DNA: TGTGCCAGCAGCCTCCAAGAGACCCAGTACTTC; CDR3: CASSLQETQYF
J: TRBJ1-5; D: TRBD1; size: .; V: TRBV5-1; DNA: TGCGCCAGCAGCCTGGGGACAGGGTTGGAGCCCCAGCATTTT; CDR3: CASSLGTGLEPQHF
J: TRBJ1-1; D: .; size: .; V: TRBV7-2; DNA: TGTGCCAGCAGCTTAGATCCGGGTTTGAACACTGAAGCTTTCTTT; CDR3: CASSLDPGLNTEAFF
J: TRBJ2-1; D: TRBD1; size: .; V: TRBV27; DNA: TGTGCCAGCAGGCGAAGACAGGGAAATGAGCAGTTCTTC; CDR3: CASRRRQGNEQFF
J: TRBJ2-3; D: TRBD2; size: .; V: TRBV9; DNA: TGTGCCAGCAGCGTAGATCCCGGGGGGAGGACAGATACGCAGTATTTT; CDR3: CASSVDPGGRTDTQYF
J: TRBJ2-7; D: .; size: once; V: TRBV5-1; DNA: TGCGCCAGCAGCTCGGGGGAGGCCTCCTACGAGCAGTACTTC; CDR3: CASSSGEASYEQYF
J: TRBJ1-1; D: .; size: .; V: TRBV10-1; DNA: TGCGCCAGCAGTGAGTCAAGGAGGAACACTGAAGCTTTCTTT; CDR3: CASSESRRNTEAFF
J: TRBJ2-3; D: .; size: .; V: TRBV24-1; DNA: TGTGCCATAGGGGCCTACCAAACAAGCACAGATACGCAGTATTTT; CDR3: CAIGAYQTSTDTQYF
J: TRBJ2-1; D: .; size: .; V: TRBV7-6; DNA: TGTGCCAGCAGCCCCCCAGCGGGCTCTTACAATGAGCAGTTCTTC; CDR3: CASSPPAGSYNEQFF
J: TRBJ2-1; D: TRBD2; size: .; V: TRBV19; DNA: TGTGCCAGTACCCCAGCGGGGGGGAGGAGCAATGAGCAGTTCTTC; CDR3: CASTPAGGRSNEQFF
J: TRBJ1-4; D: .; size: .; V: TRBV30; DNA: TGTGCCTGGAGTGAGGGGAGGGGTGAAAAACTGTTTTTT; CDR3: CAWSEGRGEKLFF
J: TRBJ1-5; D: .; size: .; V: TRBV6-1; DNA: TGTGCCAGCAGTGAAGCAGGTTCTAGCCAGCCCCAGCATTTT; CDR3: CASSEAGSSQPQHF
J: TRBJ2-2; D: TRBD2; size: .; V: TRBV6-2/TRBV6-3; DNA: TGTGCCAGCAGTAGGGGACTAGCGGAAGGGACCGGGGAGCTGTTTTTT; CDR3: CASSRGLAEGTGELFF
J: TRBJ1-1; D: .; size: .; V: TRBV29-1; DNA: TGCAGCGTTGAAGGTCCTAAGAACACTGAAGCTTTCTTT; CDR3: CSVEGPKNTEAFF
J: TRBJ2-5; D: .; size: .; V: TRBV11-2; DNA: TGTGCCAGCAGCCCCACCGCAGGCCGTAGGGAGACCCAGTACTTC; CDR3: CASSPTAGRRETQYF
J: TRBJ2-4; D: TRBD1; size: .; V: TRBV2; DNA: TGTGCCAGCAATGACCGGGACAGGGTCTCCCCCCAGTACTTC; CDR3: CASNDRDRVSPQYF
J: TRBJ2-5; D: TRBD1; size: few; V: TRBV5-1; DNA: TGCGCCAGCAGCTTAACCGGGACAGCTTACCAAGAGACCCAGTACTTC; CDR3: CASSLTGTAYQETQYF
J: TRBJ1-6; D: .; size: .; V: TRBV25-1; DNA: TGTGCCAGCAGTTCCGGGACAATTGGCACCCTCCACTTT; CDR3: CASSSGTIGTLHF
J: TRBJ1-1; D: .; size: .; V: TRBV30; DNA: TGTGCCTGGAGTATACAGTTGGATATGGCTTTCTTT; CDR3: CAWSIQLDMAFF
J: TRBJ2-5; D: TRBD1; size: once; V: TRBV4-2; DNA: TGTGCCAGCAGCCAAGATCTGACAGGGGAGGAAGGAGAGACCCAGTACTTC; CDR3: CASSQDLTGEEGETQYF
J: TRBJ2-1; D: TRBD2; size: .; V: TRBV6-1; DNA: TGTGCCAGCAGTGAAGGACTAGCGGCCTTCAATGAGCAGTTCTTC; CDR3: CASSEGLAAFNEQFF
J: TRBJ2-5; D: .; size: .; V: TRBV6-2/TRBV6-3; DNA: TGTGCCAGCAGTTACGTTGGGGGGGCCGAAGAGACCCAGTACTTC; CDR3: CASSYVGGAEETQYF
J: TRBJ2-6; D: .; size: .; V: TRBV28; DNA: TGTGCCAGCAGTTGGAGGAGCCTCAACGTCCTGACTTTC; CDR3: CASSWRSLNVLTF
J: TRBJ2-6; D: .; size: .; V: TRBV5-6; DNA: TGTGCCAGCAGCTCGAGCAGGGGAGCGGGGGCCAACGTCCTGACTTTC; CDR3: CASSSSRGAGANVLTF